This TCR beta chain was documented in a study of blood T cell repertoires in COVID-19 (dated by TCRdb to 2020 to 2021). Describing the broader study: The collaborator samples originated in the United States, Italy and Spain and spanned the acute and convalescent phases of COVID-19. The material from the prospective study consisted of cDNA or gDNA derived from T cells, B-cell-depleted T cells, or PBMCs. The dataset comprised deeply sampled blood TCRbeta repertoires from subjects exposed to, actively infected with, or recovered from COVID-19. The repertoires were made available in a free public database intended to serve as a resource for research on the immune response to SARS-CoV-2. The samples were drawn from the first 160 participants of the ongoing ImmuneRACE study and from over a thousand subjects provided by 6 global collaborators. A de-identified subject ID, COVID-19 status, age in years and sex were almost always included in the sample metadata. HLA class I and class II types, where available, came from metadata supplied by the sample provider rather than from assay-based typing.

The immunoSEQ Assay, a bias-controlled multiplex PCR, was used to amplify TCRbeta CDR3 regions from genomic DNA. In the paper's pipeline: The number of nucleated cells in each sample was estimated from the amplification of reference gene primers within the assay. To quantify the absolute abundance of each unique TCRbeta CDR3 rearrangement, sequence reads were collapsed and filtered. For each sample, productive Simpson clonality was calculated as the square root of Simpson's diversity index over productive rearrangements. The table comes from immuneACCESS by way of TCRdb, which keeps in-frame sequences with V and J called. Part of the clones is missing from these tables; in studies checked, under half for an unresolved V gene and the rest for unknown reasons. V, J and clone size are those of that table, while D and trimming were read from the DNA. This sample lists about 250,000 clones; roughly 81% were detected once. The biggest ten clones account for 4% of the sample.

General findings and caveats noted by the study authors: The amount of clinical and demographic metadata varied by source and participant and was provided uncurated.

Each collaborating institution followed its own protocols to collect whole blood in K2EDTA tubes. For TCRbeta analysis, collaborators shipped samples as frozen whole blood, isolated PBMCs, or DNA extracted from either of those sample types. Notes on this clone: The target of this receptor is not known. No clone much larger than this one lies a single base away; base qualities are absent.

V gives up 8 bases and J gives up 0 bases, and the segment between their germline ends measures 10 bases. The CDR3 holds 13 amino acids from the cysteine to the phenylalanine. Just CDR3 DNA is preserved here, 39 bases in frame from base 1. Based on the germline V gene, the CDR1 and CDR2 sequences are ENHRY and SYGVKD. The sample comprised peripheral blood. The chain joins TRBV10-3 to TRBJ1-1; the D gene cannot be resolved reliably. The sequence was obtained from a man aged 50 to 60 with acute or convalescent COVID-19. CDR3 loop: CAIRRGMNTEAFF. The bases read TGTGCCATCCGGCGGGGAATGAACACTGAAGCTTTCTTT.